The 7 T cell receptor beta chains in this list originate from one sample, sequenced in a study of preoperative IRX-2 immunotherapy in early breast cancer. The table came from immunoSEQ multiplex PCR; TCRdb's copy has only in-frame clones and leaves some out. The profile covers over 60,000 clones, with roughly 94% appearing a single time and approximately 1.8% taken by the ten largest. Treatment here: preoperative locoregional IRX-2 cytokine immunotherapy. Specimen collection occurred from a patient treated with IRX-2 immunotherapy. These receptor sequences come from a human donor with breast cancer.

The chain employs TRBV18 and TRBJ2-1, with 14 bases identical to TRBD2. Germline V gives CDR1 KGHSH, CDR2 LQKENI. The junction had 7 bases not matched to a gene; V was cut back by 3 bases and J by 3 bases. The CDR3 contains 18 residues. CDR3 sequence (DNA): TGTGCCAGCTCACCGGGGACTAGCGGGAGATCTGGCTACAATGAGCAGTTCTTC. Translating it yields CASSPGTSGRSGYNEQFF.

The rearrangement links TRBV5-1 to TRBJ2-3; tentatively, D is TRBD2 (7 bases). This CDR3 is 18 amino acids long. V lost 4 bases and J lost 2, with 23 bases in between. Germline-derived CDR1 and CDR2 are SGHRS and YFSETQ. CDR3 in DNA: TGCGCCAGCAGCAGGGGGGGGCTAGTCCTTCGTTTCACAGATACGCAGTATTTT. Protein sequence: CASSRGGLVLRFTDTQYF.

Turning to this clone: One junction end does not reproduce the germline sequence, and a read error may be involved. This sequence joins TRBV6-5 and TRBJ2-3; D gene unclear. CDR3 length equals 15 residues. Germline-derived CDR1 and CDR2 are MNHEY and SVGAGI. This CDR3 is CASSPDVVSIDTQYF. CDR3 DNA: TGTGCCAGCAGTCCTGACGTTGTGAGCATAGATACGCAGTATTTT.

Only a few counts were recorded for this clone. The chain uses TRBV19 and TRBJ1-2; D is possibly TRBD1 (6 bases). V was cut by 5 bases and J by 2 bases, with 9 bases left in between. The germline V gene encodes CDR1 LNHDA and CDR2 SQIVND (reference sequence). The CDR3 extends over 13 amino acids. CDR3 residues: CASSPQGNYGYTF. The CDR3 region has the DNA TGTGCCAGTAGTCCACAGGGAAACTATGGCTACACCTTC.

The chain carries TRBV23-1 and TRBJ2-7; TRBD2 is a possible D gene (8 bases). TRBV23-1 carries the ORF label, with uncertain function. The CDR3 has 23 residues. Trimming shortened V by 6 bases and J by 0 bases, and 39 bases separated the two germline ends. The CDR3 nucleotides are TGCGCCAGCAGGACAGACGGACAGGCCCCCCATGGACTAGCCGGAGAGGACTCCTACGAGCAGTACTTC. Amino acids: CASRTDGQAPHGLAGEDSYEQYF.

J is TRBJ2-1 and V is TRBV7-6, with D perhaps being TRBD1 or TRBD2 (5 bases each). The ends were cut back, 5 bases at V and 6 bases at J, with 8 bases in the middle. The CDR3 runs to 12 residues. The germline V gene encodes CDR1 SGHVS and CDR2 FNYEAQ. Here the CDR3 reads CASSGTINEQFF. Here the CDR3 DNA reads TGTGCCAGCAGCGGGACCATCAATGAGCAGTTCTTC.

The genes are TRBV5-6 and TRBJ1-4, with D unresolved. V was shortened by 1 base and J by 11 bases, with 18 bases between the two germline ends. The CDR3 is 15 residues long. Looked up from germline, CDR1 is SGHDT and CDR2 is YYEEEE. The CDR3 DNA sequence: TGTGCCAGCAGCTTGTTCTCGGGCGTCGGGGTGAAACTGTTTTTT. Translation gives CASSLFSGVGVKLFF.